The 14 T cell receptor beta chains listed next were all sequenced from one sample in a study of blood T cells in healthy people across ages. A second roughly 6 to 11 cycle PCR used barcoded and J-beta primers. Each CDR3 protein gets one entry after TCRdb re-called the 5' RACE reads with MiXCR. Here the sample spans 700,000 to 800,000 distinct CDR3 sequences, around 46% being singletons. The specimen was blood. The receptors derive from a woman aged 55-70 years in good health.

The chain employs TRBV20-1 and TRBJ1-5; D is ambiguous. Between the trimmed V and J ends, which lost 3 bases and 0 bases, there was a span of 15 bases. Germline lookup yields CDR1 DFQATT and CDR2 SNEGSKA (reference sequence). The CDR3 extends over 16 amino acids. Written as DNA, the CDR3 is TGCAGTGCTAGTCTGGCCCTAACAGCTAGCAATCAGCCCCAGCATTTT. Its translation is CSASLALTASNQPQHF.

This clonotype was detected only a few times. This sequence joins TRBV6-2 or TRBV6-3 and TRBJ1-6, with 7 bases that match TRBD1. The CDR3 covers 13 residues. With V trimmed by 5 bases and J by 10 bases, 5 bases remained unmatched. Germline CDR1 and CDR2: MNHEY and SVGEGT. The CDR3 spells CASSDRVKSPLHF. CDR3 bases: TGTGCCAGCAGTGACAGGGTTAAGTCACCCCTCCACTTT.

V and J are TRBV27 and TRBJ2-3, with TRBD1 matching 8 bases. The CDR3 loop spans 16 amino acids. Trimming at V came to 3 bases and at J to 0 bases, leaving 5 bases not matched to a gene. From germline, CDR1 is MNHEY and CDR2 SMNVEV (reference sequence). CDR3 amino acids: CASSFDRGPSTDTQYF. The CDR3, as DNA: TGTGCCAGCAGTTTCGACAGGGGACCTAGCACAGATACGCAGTATTTT.

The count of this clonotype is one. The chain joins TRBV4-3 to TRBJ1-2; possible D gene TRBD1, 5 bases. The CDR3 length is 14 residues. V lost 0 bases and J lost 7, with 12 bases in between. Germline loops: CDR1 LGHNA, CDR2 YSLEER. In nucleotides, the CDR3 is TGCGCCAGCAGCCAAGAAGGGACTAGGGCTGGCTACACCTTC. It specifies CASSQEGTRAGYTF.

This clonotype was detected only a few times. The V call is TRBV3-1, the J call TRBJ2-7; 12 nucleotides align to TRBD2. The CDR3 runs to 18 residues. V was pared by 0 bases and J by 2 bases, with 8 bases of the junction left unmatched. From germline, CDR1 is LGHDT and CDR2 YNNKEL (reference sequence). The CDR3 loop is CASSQDRGLAGYAYEQYF. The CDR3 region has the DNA TGTGCCAGCAGCCAAGACCGGGGACTAGCGGGTTACGCCTACGAGCAGTACTTC.

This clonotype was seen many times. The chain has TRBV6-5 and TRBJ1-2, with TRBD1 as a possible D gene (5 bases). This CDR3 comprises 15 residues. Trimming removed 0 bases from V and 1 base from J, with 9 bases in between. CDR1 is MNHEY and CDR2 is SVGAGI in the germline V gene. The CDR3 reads CASSYSGQSNYGYTF. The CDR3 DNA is TGTGCCAGCAGTTACTCGGGGCAGAGTAACTATGGCTACACCTTC.

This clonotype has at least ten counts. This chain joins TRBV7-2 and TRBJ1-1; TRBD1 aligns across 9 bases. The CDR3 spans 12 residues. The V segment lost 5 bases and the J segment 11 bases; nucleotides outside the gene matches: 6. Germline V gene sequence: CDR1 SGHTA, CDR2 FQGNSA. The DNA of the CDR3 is TGTGCCAGCAGCCTGGACAGGGGAAGGGCTTTCTTT. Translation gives CASSLDRGRAFF.

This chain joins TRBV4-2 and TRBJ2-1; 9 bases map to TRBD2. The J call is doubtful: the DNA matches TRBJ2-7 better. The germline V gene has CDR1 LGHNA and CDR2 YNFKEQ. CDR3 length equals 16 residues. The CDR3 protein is CASSRGGGASYNEQYF. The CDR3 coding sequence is TGTGCCAGCAGCCGGGGCGGGGGGGCGTCATACAATGAGCAGTACTTC.

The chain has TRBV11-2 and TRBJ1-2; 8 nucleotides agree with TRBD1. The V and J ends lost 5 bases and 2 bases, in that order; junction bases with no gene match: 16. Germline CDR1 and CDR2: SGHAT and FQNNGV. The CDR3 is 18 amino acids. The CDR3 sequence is CASSLTISIPGGNYGYTF. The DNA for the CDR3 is TGTGCCAGCAGCCTCACAATCTCTATCCCAGGGGGCAACTATGGCTACACCTTC.

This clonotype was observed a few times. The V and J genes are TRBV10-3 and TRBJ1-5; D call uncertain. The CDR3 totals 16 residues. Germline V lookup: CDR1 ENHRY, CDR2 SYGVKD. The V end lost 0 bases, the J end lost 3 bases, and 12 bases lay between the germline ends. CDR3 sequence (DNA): TGTGCCATCAGTGAGTCTCGAGGAGGGAACAATCAGCCCCAGCATTTT. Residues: CAISESRGGNNQPQHF.

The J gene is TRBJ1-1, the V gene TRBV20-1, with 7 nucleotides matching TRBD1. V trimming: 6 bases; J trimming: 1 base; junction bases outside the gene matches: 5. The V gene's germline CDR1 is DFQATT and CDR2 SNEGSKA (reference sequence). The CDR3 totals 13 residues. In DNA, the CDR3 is TGCAGTGCCTACAGACAGGGGAACACTGAAGCTTTCTTT. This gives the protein CSAYRQGNTEAFF.

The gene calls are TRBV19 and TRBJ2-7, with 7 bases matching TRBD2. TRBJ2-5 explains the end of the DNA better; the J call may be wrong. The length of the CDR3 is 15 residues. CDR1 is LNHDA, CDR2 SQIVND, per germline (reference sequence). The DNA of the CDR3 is TGTGCCAGTAGTGACCCTAGCGGACCAAGTGAGACCCAGTACTTC. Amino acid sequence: CASSDPSGPSETQYF.

The CDR3 coding sequence is TGTGCCAGCATCGGGGACAGGGGAAAATCTGAAGCTTTCTTT. Translated: CASIGDRGKSEAFF. The chain uses TRBV2 and TRBJ1-1, with TRBD1 matching 10 bases. Germline loops: CDR1 SNHLY, CDR2 FYNNEI. The CDR3 totals 14 residues. V gave up 7 bases and J gave up 6 bases; unmatched junction bases: 8.

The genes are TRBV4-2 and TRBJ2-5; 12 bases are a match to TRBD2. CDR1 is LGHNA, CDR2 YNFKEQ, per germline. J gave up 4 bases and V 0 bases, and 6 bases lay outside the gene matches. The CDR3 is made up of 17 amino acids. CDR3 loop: CASSQEPLAGGIETQYF. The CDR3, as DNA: TGTGCCAGCAGCCAAGAACCTCTAGCGGGGGGGATAGAGACCCAGTACTTC.